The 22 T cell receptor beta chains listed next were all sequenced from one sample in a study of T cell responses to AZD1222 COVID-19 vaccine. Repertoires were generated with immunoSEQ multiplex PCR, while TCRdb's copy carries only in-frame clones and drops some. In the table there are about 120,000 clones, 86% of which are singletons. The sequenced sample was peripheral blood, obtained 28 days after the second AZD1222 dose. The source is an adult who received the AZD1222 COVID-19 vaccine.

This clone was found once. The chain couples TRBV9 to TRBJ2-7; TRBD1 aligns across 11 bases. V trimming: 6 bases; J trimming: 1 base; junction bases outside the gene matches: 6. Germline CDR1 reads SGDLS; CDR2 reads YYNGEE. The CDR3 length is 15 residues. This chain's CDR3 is CASTLGQGASYEQYF. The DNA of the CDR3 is TGTGCCAGCACCCTTGGACAGGGGGCGTCCTACGAGCAGTACTTC.

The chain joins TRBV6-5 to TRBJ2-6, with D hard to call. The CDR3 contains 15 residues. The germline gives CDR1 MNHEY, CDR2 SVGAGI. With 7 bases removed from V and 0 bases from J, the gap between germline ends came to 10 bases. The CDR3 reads CASMRSISGANVLTF. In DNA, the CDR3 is TGTGCCAGCATGCGAAGTATCTCTGGGGCCAACGTCCTGACTTTC.

The CDR3 sequence is CASSYPGLAGFGFSYNEQFF. The CDR3 DNA sequence: TGCGCCAGCAGCTACCCGGGACTAGCGGGATTCGGGTTTTCCTACAATGAGCAGTTCTTC. The gene calls are TRBV5-1 and TRBJ2-1, with 13 bases matching TRBD2. Germline V gives CDR1 SGHRS, CDR2 YFSETQ. V lost 3 bases to trimming and J lost 1 base; unmatched junction nucleotides: 13. The CDR3 loop spans 20 amino acids. Variable domain in full (rest from reference TRBV5-1 and TRBJ2-1): KAGVTQTPRYLIKTRGQQVTLSCSPISGHRSVSWYQQTPGQGLQFLFEYFSETQRNKGNFPGRFSGRQFSNSRSEMNVSTLELGDSALYLCASSYPGLAGFGFSYNEQFFGPGTRLTVL.

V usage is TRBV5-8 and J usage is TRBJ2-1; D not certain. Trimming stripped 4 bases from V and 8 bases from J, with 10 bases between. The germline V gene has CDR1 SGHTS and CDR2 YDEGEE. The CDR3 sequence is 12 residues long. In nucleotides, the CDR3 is TGTGCCAGCAGCCCGGACCTGGATGAGCAGTTCTTC. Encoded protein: CASSPDLDEQFF.

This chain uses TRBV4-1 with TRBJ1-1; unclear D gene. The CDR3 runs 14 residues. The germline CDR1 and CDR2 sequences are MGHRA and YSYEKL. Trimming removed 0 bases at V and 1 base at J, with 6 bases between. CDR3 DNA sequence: TGCGCCAGCAGCCAAGATCCAAAGAACACTGAAGCTTTCTTT. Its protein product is CASSQDPKNTEAFF.

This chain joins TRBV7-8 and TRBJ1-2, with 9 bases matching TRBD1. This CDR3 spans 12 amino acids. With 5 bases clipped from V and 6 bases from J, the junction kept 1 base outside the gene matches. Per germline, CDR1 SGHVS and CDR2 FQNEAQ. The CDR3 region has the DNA TGTGCCAGCAGCCGGGACAGGGATGGCTACACCTTC. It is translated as CASSRDRDGYTF.

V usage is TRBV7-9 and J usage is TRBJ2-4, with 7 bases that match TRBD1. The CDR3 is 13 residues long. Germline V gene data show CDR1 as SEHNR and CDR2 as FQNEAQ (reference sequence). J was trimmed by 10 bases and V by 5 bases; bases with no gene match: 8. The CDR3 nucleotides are TGTGCCAGCAGCCAGTGGACAGGCAGGATTCAGTACTTC. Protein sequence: CASSQWTGRIQYF.

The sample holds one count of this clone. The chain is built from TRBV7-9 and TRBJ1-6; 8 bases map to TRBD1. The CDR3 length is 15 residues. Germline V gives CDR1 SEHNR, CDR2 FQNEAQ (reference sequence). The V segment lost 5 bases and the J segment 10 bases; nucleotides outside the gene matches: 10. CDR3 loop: CASSRSRTGRSPLHF. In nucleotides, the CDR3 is TGTGCCAGCAGCCGGAGCAGGACAGGGAGATCACCCCTCCACTTT.

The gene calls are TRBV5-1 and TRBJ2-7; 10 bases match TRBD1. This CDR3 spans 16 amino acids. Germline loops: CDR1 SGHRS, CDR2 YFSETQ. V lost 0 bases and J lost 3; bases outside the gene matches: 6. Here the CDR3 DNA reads TGCGCCAGCAGCTTGGGTTCCGGACAGGGGGTCTACGAGCAGTACTTC. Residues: CASSLGSGQGVYEQYF.

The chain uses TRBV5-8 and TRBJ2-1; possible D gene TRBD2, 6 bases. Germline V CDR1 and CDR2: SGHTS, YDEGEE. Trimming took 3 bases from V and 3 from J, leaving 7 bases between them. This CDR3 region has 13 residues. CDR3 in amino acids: CASSWGVYNEQFF. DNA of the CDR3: TGTGCCAGCAGCTGGGGGGTCTACAATGAGCAGTTCTTC.

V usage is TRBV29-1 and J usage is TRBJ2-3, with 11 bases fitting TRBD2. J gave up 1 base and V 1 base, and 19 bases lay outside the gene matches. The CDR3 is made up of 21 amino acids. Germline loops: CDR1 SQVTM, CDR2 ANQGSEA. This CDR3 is CSVEGAGQKTSGDKGTDTQYF. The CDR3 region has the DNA TGCAGCGTTGAAGGTGCAGGACAGAAGACTAGCGGGGACAAGGGCACAGATACGCAGTATTTT.

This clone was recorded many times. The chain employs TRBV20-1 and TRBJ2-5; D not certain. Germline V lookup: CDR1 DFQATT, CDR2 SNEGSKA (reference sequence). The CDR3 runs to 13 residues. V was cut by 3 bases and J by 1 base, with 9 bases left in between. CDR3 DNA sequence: TGCAGTGCTAGTATAGGGATCCAAGAGACCCAGTACTTC. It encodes CSASIGIQETQYF.

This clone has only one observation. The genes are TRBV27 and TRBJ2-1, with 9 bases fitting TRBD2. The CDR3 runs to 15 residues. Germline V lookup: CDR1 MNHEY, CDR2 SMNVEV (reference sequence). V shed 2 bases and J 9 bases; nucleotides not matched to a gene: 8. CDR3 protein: CASSLRREGLGEQFF. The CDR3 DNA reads TGTGCCAGCAGTTTAAGGCGGGAGGGCCTCGGTGAGCAGTTCTTC.

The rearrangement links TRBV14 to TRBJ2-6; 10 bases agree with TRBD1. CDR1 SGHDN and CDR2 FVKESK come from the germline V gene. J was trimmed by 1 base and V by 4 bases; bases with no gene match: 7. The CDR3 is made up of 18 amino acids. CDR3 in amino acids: CASSPSLDRGSGANVLTF. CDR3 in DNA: TGTGCCAGCAGCCCAAGTTTGGACAGGGGGTCTGGGGCCAACGTCCTGACTTTC.

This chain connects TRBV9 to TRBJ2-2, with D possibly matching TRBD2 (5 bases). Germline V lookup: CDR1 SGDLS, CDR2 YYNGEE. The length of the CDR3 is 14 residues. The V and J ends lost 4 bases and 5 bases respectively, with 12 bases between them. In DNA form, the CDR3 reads TGTGCCAGCAGCCCCGAGTCGGGGACCGGGGAGCTGTTTTTT. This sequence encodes CASSPESGTGELFF.

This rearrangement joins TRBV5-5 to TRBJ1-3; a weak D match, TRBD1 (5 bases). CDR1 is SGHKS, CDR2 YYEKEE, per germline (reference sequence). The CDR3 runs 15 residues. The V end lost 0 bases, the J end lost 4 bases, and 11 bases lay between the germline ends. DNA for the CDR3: TGTGCCAGCAGCTTGGGCGTGACAGAGGGAAACACCATATATTTT. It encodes CASSLGVTEGNTIYF.

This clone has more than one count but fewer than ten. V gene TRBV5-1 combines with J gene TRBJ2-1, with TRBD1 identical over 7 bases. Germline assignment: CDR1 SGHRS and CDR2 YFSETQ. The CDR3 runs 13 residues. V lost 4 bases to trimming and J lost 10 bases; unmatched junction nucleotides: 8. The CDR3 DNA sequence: TGCGCCAGCAGCCCTGCGACAGGGCAAGAGCAGTTCTTC. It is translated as CASSPATGQEQFF.

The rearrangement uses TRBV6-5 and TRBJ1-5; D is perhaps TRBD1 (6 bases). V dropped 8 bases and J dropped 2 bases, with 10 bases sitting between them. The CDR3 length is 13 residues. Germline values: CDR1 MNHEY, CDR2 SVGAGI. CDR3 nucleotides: TGTGCCAGCGCGAACAGGGGCAATCAGCCCCAGCATTTT. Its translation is CASANRGNQPQHF.

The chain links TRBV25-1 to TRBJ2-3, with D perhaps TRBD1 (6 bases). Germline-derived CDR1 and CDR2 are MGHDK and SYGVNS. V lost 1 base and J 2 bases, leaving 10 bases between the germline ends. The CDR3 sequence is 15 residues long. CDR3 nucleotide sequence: TGTGCCAGCAGTGAATTTACAGGGCCCACAGATACGCAGTATTTT. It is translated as CASSEFTGPTDTQYF.

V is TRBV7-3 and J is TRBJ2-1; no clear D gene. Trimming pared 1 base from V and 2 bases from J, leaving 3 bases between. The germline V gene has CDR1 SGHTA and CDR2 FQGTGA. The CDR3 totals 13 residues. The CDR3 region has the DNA TGTGCCAGCAGCTTAATAGCCTACAATGAGCAGTTCTTC. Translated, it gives CASSLIAYNEQFF.

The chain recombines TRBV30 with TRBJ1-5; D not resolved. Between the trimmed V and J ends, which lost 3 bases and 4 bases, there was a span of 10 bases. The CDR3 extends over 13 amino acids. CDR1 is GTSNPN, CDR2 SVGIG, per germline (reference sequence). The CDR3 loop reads CAWSTGRNQPQHF. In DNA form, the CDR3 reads TGTGCCTGGAGCACTGGGAGAAATCAGCCCCAGCATTTT.

CDR3 sequence reads: CASSVDGGRMYEQYF. DNA of the CDR3: TGTGCCAGCAGCGTAGATGGCGGGAGGATGTACGAGCAGTACTTC. The J gene is TRBJ2-7, the V gene TRBV9; TRBD2 matches 8 bases. Germline assignment: CDR1 SGDLS and CDR2 YYNGEE. The trim removed 0 bases at V and 4 bases at J, leaving 6 bases unmatched. The CDR3 has 15 amino acids. The full variable domain, in which reference TRBV9 and TRBJ2-7 provide the parts outside the CDR3, is DSGVTQTPKHLITATGQRVTLRCSPRSGDLSVYWYQQSLDQGLQFLIQYYNGEERAKGNILERFSAQQFPDLHSELNLSSLELGDSALYFCASSVDGGRMYEQYFGPGTRLTVT.